This TCR beta chain was documented in a study of shared clonotypes between healthy human individuals. After removal of 4 bases from V and 4 bases from J, the junction contained 4 bases not matched to a gene. The CDR3 has 15 residues. Germline assignment: CDR1 SGHRS and CDR2 YFSETQ. For this clone: Its antigen remains unidentified.

The test was conducted at deep level. Repertoires were generated with immunoSEQ multiplex PCR, while TCRdb's copy carries only in-frame clones and drops some. The table has 2 million to 3 million clones, 93% seen once. General study results and limits: Approximately 5% of naive CD4 clonotypes were shared across four donors. Limited genetic and exposure-history diversity came from having few donors.

This TCR was recovered from a man aged 18 to 30 in good health. Some clones in this sample may be carry-over from other donors' samples. V is TRBV5-1 and J is TRBJ1-5; 11 bases are shared with TRBD1. Sequencing input: naive CD4+ T cells from PBMCs. Documented subset: CD45RA+ positively selected. CDR3 sequence (DNA): TGCGCCAGCAGCCGGGGACAGGGGGGAAATCAGCCCCAGCATTTT. This encodes CASSRGQGGNQPQHF.